This T cell receptor beta chain was sequenced in a study of control samples from healthy donors and cancer patients. Method: immunoSEQ multiplex PCR; TCRdb's copy keeps in-frame clones and lacks some. This sample has 84,000 or so clones, with 91% found just once. Germline V CDR1 and CDR2: KGHDR, SFDVKD. Deletions cut 5 bases from V and 0 bases from J, with 6 bases between. The CDR3 spans 14 residues. This rearrangement joins TRBV24-1 to TRBJ2-2; D remains unclear. The specimen sequenced was blood. This receptor was taken from a man in his thirties or forties in good health. For the CDR3, the DNA is TGTGCCACCAGTGGTCGATCGAACACCGGGGAGCTGTTTTTT. Protein product: CATSGRSNTGELFF.